Below, 25 T cell receptor beta chains from the same sample are listed, as sequenced in a study of response to subunit inactivated influenza vaccine. Each CDR3 protein gets one entry after TCRdb re-called the RT-PCR reads with MiXCR. This table has 150,000 to 200,000 distinct CDR3 sequences, approximately 8.7% appearing once. The input for sequencing was non-naive T cells sorted from PBMCs, taken on the day of vaccination. These receptors all stem from a man aged 45 to 65 who received an inactivated influenza vaccine.

This clonotype qualifies as medium-sized. The gene calls are TRBV28 and TRBJ2-7, with 9 bases aligning to TRBD1. The V segment lost 5 bases and the J segment 4 bases; nucleotides outside the gene matches: 9. The germline V gene has CDR1 MDHEN and CDR2 SYDVKM. This CDR3 is 15 amino acids long. The CDR3 region has the DNA TGTGCCAGCAGTCATACAGGGGGCACTCATTACGAGCAGTACTTC. It translates to CASSHTGGTHYEQYF.

This clonotype was observed a few times. This chain links TRBV4-2 with TRBJ2-1; TRBD2 aligns across 11 bases. V lost 3 bases and J lost 9; bases outside the gene matches: 22. The CDR3 loop spans 20 amino acids. The germline gives CDR1 LGHNA, CDR2 YNFKEQ. CDR3 region: CASSHFPGTSGRPRDTEQFF. CDR3 coding DNA: TGTGCCAGCAGCCATTTCCCCGGGACTAGCGGCCGCCCTAGGGACACTGAGCAGTTCTTC.

This sequence joins TRBV6-2 or TRBV6-3 and TRBJ1-5; D unresolved. The CDR3 is 15 residues long. CDR1 MNHEY and CDR2 SVGEGT come from the germline V gene. Between the trimmed V and J ends, which lost 4 bases and 0 bases, there was a span of 10 bases. CDR3 nucleotide sequence: TGTGCCAGCAGTTTGAAGGGCAATAGCAATCAGCCCCAGCATTTT. Its translation is CASSLKGNSNQPQHF.

The chain has TRBV29-1 and TRBJ2-3; TRBD2 agrees at 12 bases. The CDR3 extends over 16 amino acids. With V trimmed by 6 bases and J by 4 bases, 11 bases remained unmatched. CDR1 and CDR2 (germline): SQVTM, ANQGSEA. The CDR3 is CSVQTSGGSRADTQYF. CDR3 nucleotide sequence: TGCAGCGTGCAGACTAGCGGGGGATCCCGGGCAGATACGCAGTATTTT.

There are many counts of this clonotype. The J gene is TRBJ1-2, the V gene TRBV2; possibly TRBD1 for D (5 bases). The germline gives CDR1 SNHLY, CDR2 FYNNEI. Trimming removed 3 bases from V and 3 bases from J, with 11 bases in between. The CDR3 totals 14 residues. This chain's CDR3 is CASSDQTDYYGYTF. The CDR3 coding sequence is TGTGCCAGCAGTGACCAGACAGACTACTATGGCTACACCTTC.

This clonotype was detected ten times or more. The chain combines TRBV7-9 with TRBJ2-5, with 10 positions matching TRBD1. This CDR3 contains 15 residues. Germline values: CDR1 SEHNR, CDR2 FQNEAQ (reference sequence). With V trimmed by 3 bases and J by 4 bases, 5 bases remained unmatched. The CDR3 protein is CASSFGQGGGETQYF. CDR3 DNA: TGTGCCAGCAGCTTCGGACAGGGGGGCGGAGAGACCCAGTACTTC.

This clonotype showed up many times. J is TRBJ2-5 and V is TRBV11-2, with D perhaps TRBD2 (7 bases). CDR1 is SGHAT and CDR2 is FQNNGV in the germline V gene. The CDR3 covers 16 residues. The V end lost 4 bases, the J end lost 5 bases, and 20 bases lay between the germline ends. The CDR3 DNA sequence: TGTGCCAGCAGCTCCCTGCGGGGGCCACGGCGGGAGACCCAGTACTTC. Translating gives CASSSLRGPRRETQYF.

This clonotype was seen many times. This chain connects TRBV5-1 to TRBJ1-4, with D unresolved. CDR3 length: 13 amino acids. V lost 0 bases, J lost 5 bases, and 5 bases lay in between. Germline V gives CDR1 SGHRS, CDR2 YFSETQ. The CDR3: CASSLAKNEKLFF. The CDR3 nucleotides are TGCGCCAGCAGCTTGGCGAAAAATGAAAAACTGTTTTTT.

At least ten counts were recorded for this clonotype. The rearrangement uses TRBV20-1 and TRBJ2-1; tentative D call: TRBD2 (5 bases). Germline CDR1 is DFQATT and CDR2 is SNEGSKA (reference sequence). V was shortened by 8 bases and J by 2 bases, with 13 bases between the two germline ends. There are 13 residues in the CDR3. The CDR3 reads CSSSSGTYNEQFF. The DNA of the CDR3 is TGCAGTAGTTCGAGCGGTACCTACAATGAGCAGTTCTTC.

This clonotype was recorded many times. V usage is TRBV28 and J usage is TRBJ2-7, with a tentative D call TRBD1 (6 bases). V lost 2 bases and J 3 bases, leaving 11 bases between the germline ends. Germline V lookup: CDR1 MDHEN, CDR2 SYDVKM. The CDR3 is 14 amino acids. The CDR3 bases are TGTGCCAGCAGTTTAAGTGCCAGGGGCTACGAGCAGTACTTC. It specifies CASSLSARGYEQYF.

There are many counts of this clonotype. The V call is TRBV4-2, the J call TRBJ2-1; 8 nucleotides align to TRBD1. Germline V lookup: CDR1 LGHNA, CDR2 YNFKEQ. The CDR3 contains 16 residues. The ends lost 2 bases at V and 2 bases at J; junction bases unmatched: 5. This chain's CDR3 is CASSQTGTGAYNEQFF. Here the CDR3 DNA reads TGTGCCAGCAGCCAAACCGGGACAGGTGCCTACAATGAGCAGTTCTTC.

This clonotype was seen ten or more times. V and J are TRBV5-6 and TRBJ1-2, with D hard to call. The CDR3 totals 13 residues. Between the trimmed V and J ends, which lost 4 bases and 6 bases, there was a span of 13 bases. Per the germline V gene, CDR1 is SGHDT and CDR2 is YYEEEE. The CDR3 region is CASSPSGVHGYTF. CDR3 DNA: TGTGCCAGCAGCCCATCTGGGGTCCATGGCTACACCTTC.

This clonotype has at least ten counts. The chain carries TRBV5-6 and TRBJ2-7; D might be TRBD1 or TRBD2, each matching 5 bases. Per germline, CDR1 SGHDT and CDR2 YYEEEE. The ends were cut back, 0 bases at V and 0 bases at J, with 10 bases in the middle. CDR3 size: 15 residues. CDR3 sequence (DNA): TGTGCCAGCAGCTTGGGGGACGCCCGCTCCTACGAGCAGTACTTC. The encoded protein is CASSLGDARSYEQYF. Drawing the rest from reference TRBV5-6 and TRBJ2-7, the complete variable domain is DAGVTQSPTHLIKTRGQQVTLRCSPKSGHDTVSWYQQALGQGPQFIFQYYEEEERQRGNFPDRFSGHQFPNYSSELNVNALLLGDSALYLCASSLGDARSYEQYFGPGTRLTVT.

This clonotype was observed a handful of times. The CDR3 region is CASSLAVVNTEAFF. CDR3 in DNA: TGCGCCAGCAGCCTAGCCGTGGTGAACACTGAAGCTTTCTTT. The chain carries TRBV5-1 and TRBJ1-1, with D uncertain. V was shortened by 4 bases and J by 0 bases, with 10 bases between the two germline ends. CDR3 length: 14 residues. Germline lookup yields CDR1 SGHRS and CDR2 YFSETQ.

This rearrangement joins TRBV14 to TRBJ2-7, with 9 bases aligning to TRBD1. The CDR3 spans 16 residues. Trimming cost V 6 bases and J 3 bases; bases outside gene matches: 12. Germline loops: CDR1 SGHDN, CDR2 FVKESK. The DNA of the CDR3 is TGTGCCAGCAGTCCACTCGCCGGGACAGGGATCTACGAGCAGTACTTC. Protein product: CASSPLAGTGIYEQYF.

The chain carries TRBV6-2 or TRBV6-3 and TRBJ1-5; D is uncertain. Trimming took off 5 bases at V and 6 bases at J, with 11 bases between the two ends. This CDR3 contains 13 residues. Germline V gene sequence: CDR1 MNHEY, CDR2 SVGEGT. CDR3 sequence: CASSSPPSQPQHF. DNA for the CDR3: TGTGCCAGCAGTAGCCCCCCGAGTCAGCCCCAGCATTTT.

This clonotype was observed a few times. V usage is TRBV6-1 and J usage is TRBJ2-3; no clear D gene. This CDR3 is 16 amino acids long. V shed 1 base and J shed 0 bases, with 11 bases lying between them. Germline V gene data show CDR1 as MNHNS and CDR2 as SASEGT. The CDR3 region has the DNA TGTGCCAGCAGTGAAGTAAGATCATCTAGCACAGATACGCAGTATTTT. This codes for CASSEVRSSSTDTQYF.

This rearrangement joins TRBV7-3 to TRBJ2-2, with D perhaps TRBD1 or TRBD2 (5 bases each). Trimming shortened V by 2 bases and J by 5 bases, and 12 bases separated the two germline ends. The CDR3 extends over 15 amino acids. CDR1 is SGHTA, CDR2 FQGTGA, per germline. CDR3 sequence: CASSLSGSRTGELFF. CDR3 DNA: TGTGCCAGCAGCTTATCAGGGAGCCGAACCGGGGAGCTGTTTTTT.

This clonotype was detected only a few times. The chain recombines TRBV4-1 with TRBJ1-5; D is unclear. The CDR3 sequence is 13 residues long. Between the trimmed V and J ends, which lost 4 bases and 7 bases, there was a span of 11 bases. Germline V gives CDR1 MGHRA, CDR2 YSYEKL. The CDR3: CASSRFGGQPQHF. In DNA, the CDR3 is TGCGCCAGCAGCCGGTTTGGAGGGCAGCCCCAGCATTTT.

This clonotype was counted a few times. This sequence joins TRBV11-1 and TRBJ1-6; weak D call: TRBD1 (6 bases). Trimming pared 5 bases from V and 8 bases from J, leaving 22 bases between. Germline V gives CDR1 SGHAT, CDR2 FQDESV (reference sequence). The CDR3 runs to 17 residues. The CDR3 DNA reads TGTGCCAGCAGCCCGACAGGCGTATCGTACAATCATTCACCCCTCCACTTT. This codes for CASSPTGVSYNHSPLHF.

This clonotype was picked up many times. This chain links TRBV7-6 with TRBJ2-1; D remains ambiguous. The CDR3 length is 14 residues. Trimming stripped 1 base from V and 5 bases from J, with 9 bases between. Germline loops: CDR1 SGHVS, CDR2 FNYEAQ. CDR3 amino acids: CASSLGLDHNEQFF. CDR3 nucleotide sequence: TGTGCCAGCAGCTTAGGTCTAGATCACAATGAGCAGTTCTTC.

Many counts were recorded for this clonotype. The genes are TRBV10-3 and TRBJ2-1; 7 bases align to TRBD2. Germline CDR1 reads ENHRY; CDR2 reads SYGVKD. This CDR3 is 14 amino acids long. V lost 5 bases, J lost 0 bases, and 1 base stayed unmatched. The CDR3 sequence: CAISPGGSYNEQFF. The CDR3 DNA is TGTGCCATCAGTCCGGGGGGCTCCTACAATGAGCAGTTCTTC.

This clonotype occurred a few times. The chain couples TRBV4-3 to TRBJ1-2; a possible D gene is TRBD1 (6 bases). V lost 0 bases and J 4 bases, leaving 12 bases between the germline ends. The CDR3 extends over 15 amino acids. Germline assignment: CDR1 LGHNA and CDR2 YSLEER. In DNA form, the CDR3 reads TGCGCCAGCAGCCAAGATCAGGGGCGCGGCTATGGCTACACCTTC. Translation gives CASSQDQGRGYGYTF.

This clonotype has ten or more counts. The chain links TRBV10-3 to TRBJ1-2; D perhaps matches TRBD1 (6 bases). Trimming stripped 0 bases from V and 1 base from J, with 21 bases between. The CDR3 covers 19 residues. Per germline, CDR1 ENHRY and CDR2 SYGVKD. CDR3 loop: CAISESTGQGSNFNYGYTF. CDR3 bases: TGTGCCATCAGTGAGTCTACGGGGCAGGGGTCGAACTTTAACTATGGCTACACCTTC.

This clonotype was detected ten times or more. The genes are TRBV4-1 and TRBJ1-5; D call uncertain. Germline V CDR1 and CDR2: MGHRA, YSYEKL. Between the trimmed V and J ends, which lost 4 bases and 9 bases, there was a span of 13 bases. This CDR3 has 13 amino acids. CDR3 loop: CASSPDPRRPQHF. In DNA form, the CDR3 reads TGCGCCAGCAGCCCTGACCCCCGGCGGCCCCAGCATTTT.